The T cell receptor beta chain described here comes from a study of control samples from healthy donors and cancer patients. This CDR3 spans 15 amino acids. Trimming took 2 bases from V and 6 from J; bases not matched to a gene: 7. CDR1 and CDR2 from the germline V gene are SGDLS and YYNGEE. Libraries were prepared by immunoSEQ multiplex PCR; TCRdb keeps only in-frame clonotypes and omits some of them. The sample carries 100,000 to 150,000 clones, roughly 92% recorded once. This sequence was found in a man aged 18-30 years in good health. This chain connects TRBV9 to TRBJ2-3; 9 nucleotides agree with TRBD2. The material sequenced was blood. The CDR3 loop is CASSVLAGGLDTQYF. CDR3 nucleotides: TGTGCCAGCAGCGTCTTGGCGGGGGGGCTCGATACGCAGTATTTT.